The clone carrying this TCR beta chain was seen a single time. What it binds is unknown. Time point of the sample: week 11, during vaccination. One vaccine dose held 300 ug of mutant IDH1 20-mer peptide and came with topical imiquimod. The record originates from a study of a mutant IDH1 vaccine in newly diagnosed glioma. Study results and caveats: Seemingly, pseudoprogression had no relation to changes in the top peripheral T cell clonotypes.

Germline V gene lookup returns CDR1 SGHDT and CDR2 YYEEEE. V was clipped by 2 bases and J by 4 bases, with 15 bases between them. The CDR3 has 15 amino acids. Sequenced by immunoSEQ multiplex PCR; TCRdb stores in-frame clones only, minus some. The data show roughly 130,000 clones, roughly 78% seen once. The clonotype comes from a man aged 40-50 years with glioma. The specimen was PBMCs, collected from a glioma patient whose treatment included an IDH1 peptide vaccine. The genes are TRBV5-6 and TRBJ1-2; no definite D call. The CDR3: CASSFYSHKVYGYTF. The CDR3 bases are TGTGCCAGCAGCTTTTACAGCCACAAAGTCTATGGCTACACCTTC.